This T cell receptor (beta chain) was sequenced during a study of blood T cell repertoires in COVID-19. About the research overall: Researchers got acute and convalescent COVID-19 samples from the United States, Italy and Spain. Sources were T cells, B-cell-depleted T cells, or PBMCs; the material itself was cDNA or gDNA.

Authors' data handling: Reference gene primer amplification in the assay estimated nucleated cell counts. Produced via immunoSEQ multiplex PCR; TCRdb's table is partial and in-frame only. V and J calls and clone size come straight from that table; D and trimming were deduced from the DNA. The sample yields 200,000 to 300,000 clones, roughly 86% seen once. Trimming took 5 bases from V and 0 from J; bases not matched to a gene: 6. Per germline, CDR1 SGHRS and CDR2 YFSETQ. The CDR3 loop spans 16 amino acids. The chain has TRBV5-1 and TRBJ2-1, with 9 bases identical to TRBD1. Sequences were obtained from peripheral blood. This sequence originates from a man aged 45-65 years with acute or convalescent COVID-19. CDR3 sequence: CASRSGQGPSYNEQFF. The DNA of the CDR3 is TGCGCCAGCAGAAGCGGACAGGGGCCCTCCTACAATGAGCAGTTCTTC.